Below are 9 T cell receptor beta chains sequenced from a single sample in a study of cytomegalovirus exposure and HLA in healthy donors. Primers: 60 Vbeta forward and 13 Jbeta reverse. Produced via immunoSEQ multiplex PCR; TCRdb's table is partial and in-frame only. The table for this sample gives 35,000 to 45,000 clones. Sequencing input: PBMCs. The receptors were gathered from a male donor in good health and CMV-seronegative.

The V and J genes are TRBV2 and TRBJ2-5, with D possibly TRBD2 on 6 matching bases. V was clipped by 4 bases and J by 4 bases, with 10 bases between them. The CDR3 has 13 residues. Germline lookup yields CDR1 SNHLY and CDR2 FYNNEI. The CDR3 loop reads CASSALRGETQYF. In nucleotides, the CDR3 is TGTGCCAGCAGTGCCCTGCGGGGAGAGACCCAGTACTTC.

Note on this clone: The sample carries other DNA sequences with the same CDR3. In nucleotides, the CDR3 is TGTGCCAGCTCACCCGGGACAGGGGGGACTGAAGCTTTCTTT. Protein product: CASSPGTGGTEAFF. The J gene is TRBJ1-1, the V gene TRBV18, with 11 bases identical to TRBD1. The CDR3 covers 14 residues. Losses at the gene ends were 3 bases for V and 5 bases for J; bases not matched to a gene: 2. Germline-derived CDR1 and CDR2 are KGHSH and LQKENI.

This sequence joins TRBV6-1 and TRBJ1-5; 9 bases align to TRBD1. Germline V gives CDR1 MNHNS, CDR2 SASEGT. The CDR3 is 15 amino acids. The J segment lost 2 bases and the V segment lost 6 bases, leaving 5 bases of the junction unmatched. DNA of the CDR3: TGTGCCAGCAGGATCGACAGGGGGGGCAATCAGCCCCAGCATTTT. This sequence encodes CASRIDRGGNQPQHF.

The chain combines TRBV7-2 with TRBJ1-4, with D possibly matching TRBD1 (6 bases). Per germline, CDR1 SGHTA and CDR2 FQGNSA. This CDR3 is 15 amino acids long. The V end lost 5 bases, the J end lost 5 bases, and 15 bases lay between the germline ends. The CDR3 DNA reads TGTGCCAGCAGCCAACCGGGACAAAGAAATGAAAAACTGTTTTTT. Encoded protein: CASSQPGQRNEKLFF.

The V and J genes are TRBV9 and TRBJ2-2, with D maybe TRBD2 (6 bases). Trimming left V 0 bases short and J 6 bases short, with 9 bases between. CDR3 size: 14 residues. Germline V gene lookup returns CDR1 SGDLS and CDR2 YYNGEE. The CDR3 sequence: CASSVVSGAGELFF. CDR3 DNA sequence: TGTGCCAGCAGCGTAGTCTCGGGGGCCGGGGAGCTGTTTTTT.

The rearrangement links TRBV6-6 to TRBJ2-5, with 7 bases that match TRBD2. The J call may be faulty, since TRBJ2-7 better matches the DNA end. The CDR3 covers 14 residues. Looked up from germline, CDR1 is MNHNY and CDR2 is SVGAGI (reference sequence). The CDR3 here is CASSTPPGGYEQYF. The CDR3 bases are TGTGCCAGCTCTACCCCCCCGGGAGGCTACGAGCAGTACTTC.

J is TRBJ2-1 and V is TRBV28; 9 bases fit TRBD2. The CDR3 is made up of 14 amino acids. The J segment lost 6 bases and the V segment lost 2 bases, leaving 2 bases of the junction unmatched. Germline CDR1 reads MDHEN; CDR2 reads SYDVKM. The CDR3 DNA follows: TGTGCCAGCAGTTTACTAGCGGGATCCAATGAGCAGTTCTTC. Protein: CASSLLAGSNEQFF.

CDR3 protein: CASKGLENYTF. DNA for the CDR3: TGTGCCAGCAAGGGGTTAGAGAACTACACCTTC. The gene calls are TRBV4-2 and TRBJ1-2; TRBD1 is a possible D gene (5 bases). V lost 7 bases, J lost 10 bases, and 13 bases lay in between. The CDR3 sequence is 11 residues long. Germline CDR1 and CDR2: LGHNA and YNFKEQ.

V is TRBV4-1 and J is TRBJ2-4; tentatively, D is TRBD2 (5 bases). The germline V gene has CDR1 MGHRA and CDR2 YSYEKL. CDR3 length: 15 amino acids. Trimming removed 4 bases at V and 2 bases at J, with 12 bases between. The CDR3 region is CASSPGKATKNIQYF. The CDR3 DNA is TGCGCCAGCAGCCCGGGGAAGGCTACCAAAAACATTCAGTACTTC.